This is a list of T cell receptor beta chains from one sample in a study of T cell changes during pregnancy in multiple sclerosis. Clones were read by immunoSEQ multiplex PCR, and TCRdb kept only the in-frame ones, dropping some. The sample holds roughly 69,000 clones, 90% to 95% seen once. The sequences come from CD4+ T cells from peripheral blood mononuclear cells, collected in the third trimester of pregnancy. These receptors all stem from a female donor in good health, enrolled as a control in a pregnancy study. CDR3s include the opening cysteine and the closing phenylalanine or tryptophan. The D gene is left open where the match is weak. Some rows mark clone size as missing; the rest say once, few, many or name a class of expanded clone.

V: TRBV21-1
size: NA
D: NA
J: TRBJ1-1
CDR3: CASSKVKNNHTEAFF
DNA: TGTGCCAGCAGCAAAGTCAAGAACAACCACACTGAAGCTTTCTTT

V: TRBV28
size: NA
D: TRBD2
J: TRBJ2-3
CDR3: CASTSGGLFLSTDTQYF
DNA: TGTGCCAGCACGAGCGGGGGACTCTTCCTCAGCACAGATACGCAGTATTTT

V: TRBV30
size: NA
D: NA
J: TRBJ1-5
CDR3: CAWSVGGSNQPQHF
DNA: TGTGCCTGGAGTGTTGGGGGGAGCAATCAGCCCCAGCATTTT

V: TRBV9
size: NA
D: NA
J: TRBJ1-1
CDR3: CASSVEGMNTEAFF
DNA: TGTGCCAGCAGCGTGGAGGGCATGAACACTGAAGCTTTCTTT

V: TRBV5-1
size: NA
D: NA
J: TRBJ1-2
CDR3: CASTYQEQGLAGYTF
DNA: TGCGCCAGCACCTATCAGGAACAGGGTTTGGCCGGCTACACCTTC

V: TRBV2
size: NA
D: TRBD2
J: TRBJ2-5
CDR3: CASSAVTSGRETQYF
DNA: TGTGCCAGCAGCGCCGTTACTAGCGGGAGGGAGACCCAGTACTTC

V: TRBV5-1
size: NA
D: NA
J: TRBJ2-7
CDR3: CASSLGQGTEQYF
DNA: TGCGCCAGCAGCTTGGGGCAGGGGACCGAGCAGTACTTC

V: TRBV7-3
size: NA
D: TRBD1
J: TRBJ1-2
CDR3: CASSRQTGTEIYGGYTF
DNA: TGTGCCAGCAGCCGCCAAACCGGGACAGAAATCTATGGTGGCTACACCTTC

V: TRBV6-5
size: NA
D: TRBD2
J: TRBJ2-5
CDR3: CASSSPGGRQTQYF
DNA: TGTGCCAGCAGTTCCCCCGGGGGGAGGCAGACCCAGTACTTC

V: TRBV7-2
size: NA
D: NA
J: TRBJ2-3
CDR3: CASSLMQSDTQYF
DNA: TGTGCCAGCAGCTTAATGCAGTCAGATACGCAGTATTTT

V: TRBV30
size: few
D: NA
J: TRBJ2-7
CDR3: CAWSAYYEQYF
DNA: TGTGCCTGGAGTGCCTACTACGAGCAGTACTTC

V: TRBV19
size: NA
D: NA
J: TRBJ1-4
CDR3: CASRSPGEAKNEKLFF
DNA: TGTGCCAGTAGGTCTCCGGGGGAGGCAAAGAATGAAAAACTGTTTTTT

V: TRBV7-3
size: NA
D: NA
J: TRBJ1-1
CDR3: CASSLSSLNTEAFF
DNA: TGTGCCAGCAGCTTATCCAGTTTGAACACTGAAGCTTTCTTT

V: TRBV5-1
size: NA
D: NA
J: TRBJ1-1
CDR3: CASNPVGGRSGGNTEAFF
DNA: TGCGCCAGCAACCCAGTGGGGGGTAGATCCGGGGGAAACACTGAAGCTTTCTTT

V: TRBV7-3
size: NA
D: TRBD2
J: TRBJ2-1
CDR3: CASSSGLAYNEQFF
DNA: TGTGCCAGCAGCTCAGGACTAGCGTACAATGAGCAGTTCTTC

V: TRBV30
size: NA
D: NA
J: TRBJ1-2
CDR3: CAWSALAYGYTF
DNA: TGTGCCTGGAGTGCTTTGGCCTATGGCTACACCTTC

V: TRBV21-1
size: NA
D: NA
J: TRBJ2-5
CDR3: CASSKSAGTYEETQYF
DNA: TGTGCCAGCAGCAAATCGGCCGGGACTTATGAAGAGACCCAGTACTTC

V: TRBV5-1
size: NA
D: NA
J: TRBJ1-5
CDR3: CASSLDVTEHSNQPQHF
DNA: TGCGCCAGCAGCTTGGATGTGACAGAGCATAGCAATCAGCCCCAGCATTTT

V: TRBV5-1
size: NA
D: NA
J: TRBJ1-1
CDR3: CASSLGLQGTEAFF
DNA: TGCGCCAGCAGCTTGGGGTTACAGGGCACTGAAGCTTTCTTT

V: TRBV7-2
size: NA
D: NA
J: TRBJ1-1
CDR3: CASSTESLMAEAFF
DNA: TGTGCCAGCAGCACGGAGAGTCTTATGGCTGAAGCTTTCTTT

V: TRBV7-3
size: once
D: NA
J: TRBJ2-7
CDR3: CASSLTASYEQYF
DNA: TGTGCCAGCAGCTTAACAGCTAGCTACGAGCAGTACTTC

V: TRBV27
size: NA
D: TRBD1
J: TRBJ1-2
CDR3: CASSLSTGPGANYGYTF
DNA: TGTGCCAGCAGTTTATCGACAGGGCCGGGGGCTAACTATGGCTACACCTTC

V: TRBV23-1
size: NA
D: TRBD2
J: TRBJ2-1
CDR3: CASRRGLAGGDEQFF
DNA: TGCGCCAGCAGAAGAGGACTAGCGGGGGGGGATGAGCAGTTCTTC

V: TRBV7-9
size: NA
D: NA
J: TRBJ2-7
CDR3: CASSLGFVGSDEQYF
DNA: TGTGCCAGCAGCTTAGGATTCGTCGGTAGCGACGAGCAGTACTTC

V: TRBV19
size: NA
D: NA
J: TRBJ1-5
CDR3: CASSIGGNNQPQHF
DNA: TGTGCCAGTAGTATAGGAGGGAACAATCAGCCCCAGCATTTT

V: TRBV7-3
size: NA
D: TRBD1
J: TRBJ1-2
CDR3: CASSSGTGVGYTF
DNA: TGTGCCAGCAGCTCCGGGACAGGGGTCGGCTACACCTTC

V: TRBV19
size: NA
D: NA
J: TRBJ2-2
CDR3: CASSREPRTDANTGELFF
DNA: TGTGCCAGTAGTAGGGAGCCCAGGACAGACGCGAACACCGGGGAGCTGTTTTTT

V: TRBV11-1
size: NA
D: NA
J: TRBJ1-4
CDR3: CASSPGTREKLFF
DNA: TGTGCCAGCAGCCCAGGAACACGGGAAAAACTGTTTTTT

V: TRBV5-1
size: NA
D: NA
J: TRBJ2-2
CDR3: CASSFIGELFF
DNA: TGCGCCAGCAGCTTTATCGGGGAGCTGTTTTTT

V: TRBV21-1
size: NA
D: NA
J: TRBJ1-2
CDR3: CASSKGTGVYGYTF
DNA: TGTGCCAGCAGCAAAGGGACAGGGGTTTATGGCTACACCTTC

V: TRBV5-6
size: NA
D: NA
J: TRBJ1-1
CDR3: CASSFFSWARGEAFF
DNA: TGTGCCAGCAGCTTTTTTTCCTGGGCTAGGGGTGAAGCTTTCTTT

V: TRBV6-5
size: NA
D: TRBD1
J: TRBJ1-1
CDR3: CASSFQPQGTTEAFF
DNA: TGTGCCAGCAGTTTCCAGCCACAGGGGACCACTGAAGCTTTCTTT

V: TRBV7-8
size: NA
D: TRBD1
J: TRBJ2-6
CDR3: CASSSRTGGVTGANVLTF
DNA: TGTGCCAGCAGCTCTCGGACAGGGGGCGTAACTGGGGCCAACGTCCTGACTTTC

V: TRBV6-5
size: NA
D: NA
J: TRBJ2-5
CDR3: CASSYGPREGTQYF
DNA: TGTGCCAGCAGTTACGGTCCACGGGAAGGGACCCAGTACTTC

V: TRBV6-1
size: NA
D: NA
J: TRBJ2-7
CDR3: CASSSRNRAYEQYF
DNA: TGTGCCAGCAGTAGTAGAAACAGGGCCTACGAGCAGTACTTC

V: TRBV5-6
size: NA
D: NA
J: TRBJ1-5
CDR3: CASSLMSRFDQPQHF
DNA: TGTGCCAGCAGCTTGATGAGTCGTTTTGATCAGCCCCAGCATTTT

V: TRBV27
size: once
D: NA
J: TRBJ1-1
CDR3: CASSRIGGATNTEAFF
DNA: TGTGCCAGCAGTAGGATTGGGGGGGCGACGAACACTGAAGCTTTCTTT

V: TRBV6-4
size: NA
D: NA
J: TRBJ1-5
CDR3: CASSETAGQPQHF
DNA: TGTGCCAGCAGTGAGACAGCGGGACAGCCCCAGCATTTT

V: TRBV5-6
size: NA
D: TRBD1
J: TRBJ1-5
CDR3: CASSPNRGSQPQHF
DNA: TGTGCCAGCAGCCCTAACAGGGGGAGTCAGCCCCAGCATTTT